Listed below are T cell receptor beta chains from one sample, sequenced in a study of cytomegalovirus exposure and HLA in healthy donors. Assay used: immunoSEQ multiplex PCR; TCRdb lists only in-frame clones, some missing. Its listing shows fewer than 150,000 clones. Sequenced input: PBMCs. These TCRs come from a man between 35 and 55 years old in good health and CMV-seronegative. CDR3s leave out the opening cysteine and the closing phenylalanine or tryptophan.

CDR3	V	J
ASRPRTGYGNTIY	TRBV6-5	TRBJ1-3
ASSLEVTSGYNEQF	TRBV7-6	TRBJ2-1
ASSVGPQGQMNTEAF	TRBV9	TRBJ1-1
AAGGQANTNEKLF	TRBV6-5	TRBJ1-4
ASSPQTGTGGPDTQY	TRBV18	TRBJ2-3
ASSLGGAAYEQY	TRBV27	TRBJ2-7
ASREQGIPTEAF	TRBV19	TRBJ1-1
ASSPGTDSNSPLH	TRBV7-9	TRBJ1-6
ASSLDPGGQETQY	TRBV11-3	TRBJ2-5
ASSWDSGELF	TRBV5-4	TRBJ2-2
ASSFGQGAGETQY	TRBV27	TRBJ2-5
ASSRRTGGVDTQY	TRBV5-1	TRBJ2-3
ASSRGGRDTDTQY	TRBV6-4	TRBJ2-3
ASSLRPTGNEQF	TRBV11-3	TRBJ2-1
ASLNRARANVLT	TRBV6-1	TRBJ2-6
ASSYRRRQPQH	TRBV7-2	TRBJ1-5
ASSLDPGPGGTEAF	TRBV5-6	TRBJ1-1
ASSPPGGENTEAF	TRBV7-9	TRBJ1-1
ASRLTGDSNQPQH	TRBV5-1	TRBJ1-5
ASSSRTSGGSNEQF	TRBV7-9	TRBJ2-1
ASSLSRGAGELF	TRBV28	TRBJ2-2
ASSEYTIAPYEQY	TRBV6-1	TRBJ2-7
ASSLSQLNEQF	TRBV11-1	TRBJ2-1
ASSQAQGASETQY	TRBV4-3	TRBJ2-5
ASTFRTGDYNQPQH	TRBV19	TRBJ1-5
ASNRGDGGDNEQF	TRBV7-9	TRBJ2-1
ASSPPGGIEQY	TRBV4-3	-